Sequencing of this T cell receptor beta chain was carried out in a study of cytomegalovirus exposure and HLA in healthy donors. The PCR was carried out with 60 Vbeta primers and 13 Jbeta primers. Profiling relied on immunoSEQ multiplex PCR, and the TCRdb table lists in-frame clones only, not all of them. The profile shows 110,000 or so clones, approximately 12% of them singletons. This clone has a handful of counts. The CDR3 length is 14 residues. Trimming removed 2 bases at V and 2 bases at J, with 7 bases between. Germline values: CDR1 SGHAT, CDR2 FQNNGV. The sequence derives from a man aged 35-49 years in good health and CMV-seropositive. The source material was PBMCs. The chain recombines TRBV11-2 with TRBJ1-3; perhaps TRBD1 as D (6 bases). The DNA for the CDR3 is TGTGCCAGCAGCTTAAACAGGGCTGGAAACACCATATATTTT. Translated: CASSLNRAGNTIYF.